Listed below are T cell receptor beta chains from one sample, sequenced in a study of human T cells and chemical hapten exposure. TCRdb re-derived calls from the RACE reads in MiXCR, one entry per CDR3 protein. The data hold a few hundred thousand distinct CDR3 sequences, with 5.5% observed a single time. The source was whole blood, collected in connection with sensitization to the hapten diphenylcyclopropenone (DPC). The receptors derive from a woman aged 18-29 years with alopecia areata. Some clones in this sample may be carry-over from other donors' samples. The CDR3 runs from the conserved cysteine through the conserved F or W. The order of the fields is V gene, CDR3 protein.

>TRBV7-9
CASSSIPTQGGPDF
>TRBV29-1
CSVGDRTNQETQYF
>TRBV29-1
CSVVGDRAAYEQYF
>TRBV6-5
CASSYSISRGTEAFF
>TRBV5-6
CASSLTRDRRNEQFF
>TRBV5-1
CASSGDSRRDTQYF
>TRBV4-3
CASSQDIRPINEKLFF
>TRBV12-3/TRBV12-4
CASSLVVTGELFF
>TRBV10-3
CAISEIGGAGNTIYF
>TRBV12-3/TRBV12-4
CASSLRGVEETQYF
>TRBV5-1
CASSFDGNIQYF
>TRBV20-1
CSAYRGLNTEAFF
>TRBV9
CASSSRGSSSYNEQFF
>TRBV7-9
CASSPNRGPGELFF
>TRBV2
CASSEETAQPHLANEKLFF
>TRBV6-6
CASSYPSRAPGPQHF
>TRBV7-2
CASTLRFTDTQYF
>TRBV6-6
CASSYMGGLETQYF
>TRBV6-5
CASSLPSGTWGSPLHF
>TRBV5-4
CASSVDRGRIQPQHF
>TRBV9
CASSLRCISGQGKGEGSNQPQHF
>TRBV11-1
CASSLLASGTYEQYF
>TRBV20-1
CSAREIGGTDTQYF
>TRBV2
CASICLTLLCTDTQYF
>TRBV6-1
CASSEEVLAGPYF
>TRBV28
CASSSGGGGREQFF
>TRBV7-2
CASSPDNYYGYTF
>TRBV7-2
CASSLAGWGTDTQYF
>TRBV7-2
CASSSPRYNSPLHF
>TRBV20-1
CSARFPGQGGDQPQHF